Below are 15 T cell receptor beta chains sequenced from a single sample in a study of blood T cell repertoires in COVID-19 (dated by TCRdb to 2020 to 2022). The library was generated by the immunoSEQ multiplex PCR assay. Held by TCRdb, this immuneACCESS table contains in-frame sequences only and omits some clones. Under half of the omission traces to an unresolved V gene where checked; the cause of the rest is unknown. This sample holds 350,000 or so clones; more than 70% were observed only once. The top ten hold over 9.5% of the sample. The sequencing input was peripheral blood. These receptor sequences come from a woman in her 30s with COVID-19, enrolled during active disease.

The chain uses TRBV30 and TRBJ2-7; 7 bases agree with TRBD2. V lost 5 bases to trimming and J lost 2 bases; unmatched junction nucleotides: 6. The germline V gene encodes CDR1 GTSNPN and CDR2 SVGIG (reference sequence). CDR3 size: 13 residues. The CDR3 nucleotides are TGTGCCTGGGAACTAGCGAATGCCTACGAGCAGTACTTC. As protein: CAWELANAYEQYF.

This chain connects TRBV27 to TRBJ1-2; no firm D call. Germline V gives CDR1 MNHEY, CDR2 SMNVEV (reference sequence). This CDR3 region has 11 residues. The ends were cut back, 5 bases at V and 3 bases at J, with 4 bases in the middle. CDR3 loop: CASSSYYGYTF. Written as DNA, the CDR3 is TGTGCCAGCAGTAGCTACTATGGCTACACCTTC.

This chain uses TRBV9 with TRBJ2-1; D is unclear. The CDR3 spans 15 residues. Germline V gives CDR1 SGDLS, CDR2 YYNGEE. With 4 bases removed from V and 5 bases from J, the gap between germline ends came to 16 bases. CDR3 nucleotide sequence: TGTGCCAGCAGCCCCAGGTCCCTGAGAAACAATGAGCAGTTCTTC. Translation: CASSPRSLRNNEQFF.

The chain is built from TRBV10-2 and TRBJ1-5; 7 bases match TRBD1. This CDR3 is 17 amino acids long. Per the germline V gene, CDR1 is WSHSY and CDR2 is SAAADI. V lost 0 bases, J lost 6 bases, and 11 bases stayed unmatched. CDR3 region: CASSESTPGGITQPQHF. As DNA, the CDR3 is TGCGCCAGCAGTGAGTCGACTCCAGGGGGGATAACTCAGCCCCAGCATTTT.

The chain links TRBV20-1 to TRBJ2-7; weak D call: TRBD2 (5 bases). From germline, CDR1 is DFQATT and CDR2 SNEGSKA (reference sequence). This CDR3 has 14 amino acids. V lost 3 bases and J 2 bases, leaving 14 bases between the germline ends. CDR3 sequence reads: CSASPRRVPYEQYF. CDR3 nucleotides: TGCAGTGCTAGTCCCAGGCGGGTACCCTACGAGCAGTACTTC.

The chain uses TRBV9 and TRBJ2-5; 15 bases are a match to TRBD2. The trim removed 4 bases at V and 4 bases at J, leaving 8 bases unmatched. The V gene's germline CDR1 is SGDLS and CDR2 YYNGEE. The CDR3 has 17 amino acids. The DNA of the CDR3 is TGTGCCAGCAGCCTCACGGGACTAGCGGGAGGTGGAGAGACCCAGTACTTC. It encodes CASSLTGLAGGGETQYF.

The chain employs TRBV2 and TRBJ1-2, with 8 positions matching TRBD1. With V trimmed by 7 bases and J by 3 bases, 7 bases remained unmatched. The CDR3 contains 14 residues. Germline CDR1 SNHLY, CDR2 FYNNEI. CDR3 DNA sequence: TGTGCCAGCATCCAGGACAGGGACGACTATGGCTACACCTTC. It translates to CASIQDRDDYGYTF. The variable domain in full, with the rest retrieved from reference TRBV2 and TRBJ1-2, is EPEVTQTPSHQVTQMGQEVILRCVPISNHLYFYWYRQILGQKVEFLVSFYNNEISEKSEIFDDQFSVERPDGSNFTLKIRSTKLEDSAMYFCASIQDRDDYGYTFGSGTRLTVV.

The rearrangement links TRBV6-2 or TRBV6-3 to TRBJ1-1, with a possible D match to TRBD1 (5 bases). Germline V gene lookup returns CDR1 MNHEY and CDR2 SVGEGT. There are 13 residues in the CDR3. Trimming took off 6 bases at V and 6 bases at J, with 14 bases between the two ends. The CDR3 loop is CASSLQGGAEAFF. The CDR3 DNA reads as TGTGCCAGCAGCCTCCAGGGAGGCGCTGAAGCTTTCTTT.

This sequence joins TRBV15 and TRBJ2-5; 13 nucleotides match TRBD2. After removal of 5 bases from V and 2 bases from J, the junction contained 2 bases not matched to a gene. This CDR3 comprises 15 residues. Germline V CDR1 and CDR2: LNHNV, YYDKDF (reference sequence). DNA of the CDR3: TGTGCCACCAGCGGGGGACTAGCGGGACAAGAGACCCAGTACTTC. Translating gives CATSGGLAGQETQYF.

The J gene is TRBJ2-7, the V gene TRBV28; 11 positions agree with TRBD1. This CDR3 has 15 residues. V was pared by 4 bases and J by 5 bases, with 7 bases of the junction left unmatched. Germline CDR1 reads MDHEN; CDR2 reads SYDVKM. The CDR3 loop is CASSSRTGGLNEQYF. The CDR3, as DNA: TGTGCCAGCAGTTCCCGGACAGGGGGCTTAAACGAGCAGTACTTC.

This clone was found a few times. The chain is built from TRBV27 and TRBJ2-7; D is ambiguous. This CDR3 is 15 amino acids long. Germline V gene data show CDR1 as MNHEY and CDR2 as SMNVEV (reference sequence). Trimming shortened V by 2 bases and J by 1 base, and 12 bases separated the two germline ends. This CDR3 is CASSLQLTGSYEQYF. DNA for the CDR3: TGTGCCAGCAGTTTACAATTAACGGGTTCCTACGAGCAGTACTTC.

V and J are TRBV6-5 and TRBJ2-7, with a tentative D call TRBD2 (6 bases). CDR3 size: 13 residues. The V end lost 8 bases, the J end lost 0 bases, and 11 bases lay between the germline ends. Looked up from germline, CDR1 is MNHEY and CDR2 is SVGAGI. The CDR3 DNA follows: TGTGCCAGCGGGCGGGATCCCTCCTACGAGCAGTACTTC. The encoded protein is CASGRDPSYEQYF.

This clone occurred many times. The gene calls are TRBV7-8 and TRBJ2-7; tentative D call: TRBD2 (6 bases). The CDR3 has 13 residues. Trimming removed 3 bases at V and 5 bases at J, with 11 bases between. The germline CDR1 and CDR2 sequences are SGHVS and FQNEAQ. The CDR3 spells CASSLPKRDEQYF. DNA of the CDR3: TGTGCCAGCAGCTTGCCGAAGCGGGACGAGCAGTACTTC.

This sequence joins TRBV9 and TRBJ2-5, with a weak D call TRBD1 (5 bases). Deletions cut 4 bases from V and 4 bases from J, with 11 bases between. The germline CDR1 and CDR2 sequences are SGDLS and YYNGEE. The CDR3 extends over 13 amino acids. The CDR3 nucleotides read TGTGCCAGCAGCAGTTCAGGGATAGAGACCCAGTACTTC. This encodes CASSSSGIETQYF.

The chain recombines TRBV27 with TRBJ2-3; 9 bases fit TRBD2. The V gene end was trimmed by 3 bases and the J gene end by 2 bases; junction bases not matched to a gene: 3. The CDR3 consists of 15 residues. Germline V CDR1 and CDR2: MNHEY, SMNVEV (reference sequence). The CDR3 DNA is TGTGCCAGCAGTTTCGCGGGAGGGCTCACAGATACGCAGTATTTT. This translates into CASSFAGGLTDTQYF.